What follows are 5 T cell receptor beta chains derived from one specimen sequenced in a study of T cells of healthy individuals. TCRdb reprocessed the 5' RACE reads with MiXCR, giving one entry per CDR3 protein. Of 55,000 to 65,000 distinct CDR3 sequences listed, roughly 15% were seen once; the top ten hold around 5%. The receptors stem from a human donor in good health.

This clonotype was picked up a small number of times. The chain combines TRBV6-2 or TRBV6-3 with TRBJ2-1, with D perhaps given as TRBD1 or TRBD2 (5 bases each). Germline CDR1 and CDR2: MNHEY and SVGEGT. Trimming cost V 6 bases and J 0 bases, with 12 bases left between them. The CDR3 consists of 15 residues. The CDR3 sequence is CASSHEGYSYNEQFF. CDR3 nucleotide sequence: TGTGCCAGCAGCCACGAGGGGTACTCCTACAATGAGCAGTTCTTC.

This clonotype was detected many times. V and J are TRBV3-1 and TRBJ2-3; 11 nucleotides match TRBD2. The length of the CDR3 is 16 residues. Germline V gene sequence: CDR1 LGHDT, CDR2 YNNKEL (reference sequence). Germline trimming cut 3 bases from V and 2 bases from J; bases unmatched to any gene: 4. The DNA for the CDR3 is TGTGCCAGCAGCCAGCGACTAGCGGGGAACACAGATACGCAGTATTTT. Amino acids: CASSQRLAGNTDTQYF.

This chain uses TRBV11-2 with TRBJ2-1; 7 nucleotides match TRBD2. The CDR3 length is 15 residues. Per the germline V gene, CDR1 is SGHAT and CDR2 is FQNNGV. Trimming at V came to 5 bases and at J to 1 base, leaving 5 bases not matched to a gene. CDR3 DNA sequence: TGTGCCAGCAGCGCGGGGGAATTGTCCTACAATGAGCAGTTCTTC. This encodes CASSAGELSYNEQFF.

The rearrangement joins TRBV7-2 to TRBJ2-5; D is perhaps TRBD2 (7 bases). Trimming left V 3 bases short and J 5 bases short, with 13 bases between. CDR3 size: 14 residues. CDR1 is SGHTA and CDR2 is FQGNSA in the germline V gene. CDR3: CASSFGGARETQYF. The CDR3 DNA reads TGTGCCAGCAGCTTTGGGGGGGCAAGGGAGACCCAGTACTTC.

The chain employs TRBV29-1 and TRBJ2-3; D is unresolved. V dropped 4 bases and J dropped 6 bases, with 14 bases sitting between them. Germline CDR1 and CDR2: SQVTM and ANQGSEA. This CDR3 is built from 13 residues. CDR3 coding DNA: TGCAGCGTTGGGGTAGCCATGGCGGATACGCAGTATTTT. Its protein is CSVGVAMADTQYF.